This entry lists 15 T cell receptor beta chains sequenced from one sample in a study of glioma-infiltrating T cells. The iRepertoire nested amplicon-rescue multiplex PCR amplified TCR alpha and beta CDR3s from RNA. TCRdb redid the calling of the multiplex PCR reads with MiXCR, one entry per CDR3 protein. The sample gives over 120,000 distinct CDR3 sequences, around 42% of which show up once; 20% is in the top ten. Sequenced sample: glioma tissue, nonneoplastic brain tissue, or PBMCs (not recorded which). These receptors were taken from a human donor with low-grade glioma or glioblastoma, undergoing nonglioma brain surgery, or in good health (not recorded which).

The chain is built from TRBV18 and TRBJ2-7, with 8 bases lining up with TRBD2. With V trimmed by 4 bases and J by 4 bases, 15 bases remained unmatched. CDR3 length: 17 amino acids. Per the germline V gene, CDR1 is KGHSH and CDR2 is LQKENI. The CDR3 DNA reads TGTGCCAGCTCACATTCTATCCGGTCTAGCGGGTCATACGAGCAGTACTTC. It yields the protein CASSHSIRSSGSYEQYF.

J is TRBJ2-1 and V is TRBV14; 13 bases fit TRBD2. V lost 9 bases and J lost 4; bases outside the gene matches: 0. The CDR3 has 13 amino acids. Looked up from germline, CDR1 is SGHDN and CDR2 is FVKESK. Here the CDR3 reads CARGLAGYNEQFF. The CDR3 DNA sequence: TGTGCCAGGGGACTAGCGGGGTACAATGAGCAGTTCTTC.

The V and J genes are TRBV6-2 or TRBV6-3 and TRBJ2-3, with D possibly TRBD1 on 5 matching bases. The CDR3 runs to 17 residues. From germline, CDR1 is MNHEY and CDR2 SVGEGT. The germline V and J ends were trimmed by 0 bases and 6 bases, with 19 bases remaining between them. The CDR3 is CASSYSVQGHSPDTQYF. The CDR3 nucleotides read TGTGCCAGCAGTTACTCGGTTCAGGGTCATTCACCGGATACGCAGTATTTT.

This clonotype appeared a few times. The V gene is TRBV11-2, the J gene TRBJ2-7; 7 nucleotides align to TRBD1. The CDR3 has 15 residues. J lost 2 bases, V lost 4 bases, and 8 bases had no gene match. Germline CDR1 SGHAT, CDR2 FQNNGV. DNA of the CDR3: TGTGCCAGCAGCTACGGACAGGAAGCAACCTACGAGCAGTACTTC. This translates into CASSYGQEATYEQYF.

J is TRBJ2-3 and V is TRBV27, with 10 positions matching TRBD2. Germline CDR1 MNHEY, CDR2 SMNVEV (reference sequence). This CDR3 has 17 residues. Trimming at V came to 4 bases and at J to 4 bases, leaving 11 bases not matched to a gene. The CDR3 DNA follows: TGTGCCAGCAGTTCCCGGGGGGCGGGACTAGCGTCAGATACGCAGTATTTT. This sequence encodes CASSSRGAGLASDTQYF.

This clonotype was seen at least ten times. CDR3: CASSETGADTQYF. DNA for the CDR3: TGTGCCAGCAGTGAAACAGGGGCAGATACGCAGTATTTT. The V gene is TRBV27, the J gene TRBJ2-3; 7 positions agree with TRBD1. This CDR3 comprises 13 residues. V trimming: 5 bases; J trimming: 4 bases; junction bases outside the gene matches: 3. Looked up from germline, CDR1 is MNHEY and CDR2 is SMNVEV (reference sequence).

This clonotype was recorded many times. The CDR3 reads CASDRGDTPQHF. CDR3 in DNA: TGTGCCAGCGACAGGGGGGACACGCCCCAGCATTTT. The gene calls are TRBV6-1 and TRBJ1-5; 9 bases line up with TRBD1. J lost 9 bases, V lost 8 bases, and 5 bases had no gene match. The CDR3 is 12 amino acids. Germline V gene data show CDR1 as MNHNS and CDR2 as SASEGT.

This clonotype has a count of ten or more. The rearrangement uses TRBV20-1 and TRBJ2-7; 8 nucleotides agree with TRBD2. From germline, CDR1 is DFQATT and CDR2 SNEGSKA (reference sequence). The trim removed 0 bases at V and 2 bases at J, leaving 3 bases unmatched. This CDR3 contains 14 residues. CDR3 DNA: TGCAGTGCTAGAGATGTGGGACTAGCCTACGAGCAGTACTTC. Translating it yields CSARDVGLAYEQYF.

The rearrangement links TRBV6-1 to TRBJ2-3, with D perhaps matching TRBD1 (6 bases). The V and J ends lost 6 bases and 2 bases respectively, with 15 bases between them. The CDR3 is 15 amino acids. Per germline, CDR1 MNHNS and CDR2 SASEGT. The CDR3 bases are TGTGCCAGCAGCCCATCAGGGGTCATCACAGATACGCAGTATTTT. Its protein product is CASSPSGVITDTQYF.

This clonotype was observed a few times. The chain joins TRBV11-2 to TRBJ2-3; 9 bases line up with TRBD2. The ends lost 7 bases at V and 0 bases at J; junction bases unmatched: 5. CDR3 length equals 15 residues. Germline loops: CDR1 SGHAT, CDR2 FQNNGV. CDR3 in DNA: TGTGCCAGCAAGCGGGGGGTAGGGAGCACAGATACGCAGTATTTT. This sequence encodes CASKRGVGSTDTQYF.

The rearrangement uses TRBV28 and TRBJ2-1; D is unclear. Germline CDR1 MDHEN, CDR2 SYDVKM. The length of the CDR3 is 15 residues. The ends were cut back, 5 bases at V and 4 bases at J, with 15 bases in the middle. The CDR3 bases are TGTGCCAGCAGTAGTACGCACTCCCCGTACAATGAGCAGTTCTTC. Encoded protein: CASSSTHSPYNEQFF.

There are many counts of this clonotype. The chain has TRBV6-1 and TRBJ2-3; D is undetermined. The CDR3 has 13 residues. The germline V gene has CDR1 MNHNS and CDR2 SASEGT. V shed 5 bases and J shed 2 bases, with 8 bases lying between them. CDR3 DNA: TGTGCCAGCAGTTCGGCGGACACAGATACGCAGTATTTT. It encodes CASSSADTDTQYF.

V and J are TRBV4-1 and TRBJ1-3; no clear D. The CDR3 consists of 15 residues. The V and J ends lost 0 bases and 2 bases respectively, with 8 bases between them. Germline values: CDR1 MGHRA, CDR2 YSYEKL. The CDR3 DNA sequence: TGCGCCAGCAGCCAAGAAGGCGGCCCTGGAAACACCATATATTTT. Translating it yields CASSQEGGPGNTIYF.

V and J are TRBV6-1 and TRBJ2-5; no clear D gene. The V end lost 4 bases, the J end lost 5 bases, and 8 bases lay between the germline ends. Germline V gene lookup returns CDR1 MNHNS and CDR2 SASEGT. The CDR3 has 12 amino acids. The DNA for the CDR3 is TGTGCCAGCAGTGCAGGTTTGGAGACCCAGTACTTC. It yields the protein CASSAGLETQYF.

This clonotype has only a few counts. This chain uses TRBV7-2 with TRBJ2-1; D uncertain. This CDR3 region has 14 residues. The V and J ends lost 2 bases and 9 bases respectively, with 14 bases between them. Germline V lookup: CDR1 SGHTA, CDR2 FQGNSA. Written as DNA, the CDR3 is TGTGCCAGCAGCTTAACTGCTGTTGGAACTGAGCAGTTCTTC. Translated: CASSLTAVGTEQFF.